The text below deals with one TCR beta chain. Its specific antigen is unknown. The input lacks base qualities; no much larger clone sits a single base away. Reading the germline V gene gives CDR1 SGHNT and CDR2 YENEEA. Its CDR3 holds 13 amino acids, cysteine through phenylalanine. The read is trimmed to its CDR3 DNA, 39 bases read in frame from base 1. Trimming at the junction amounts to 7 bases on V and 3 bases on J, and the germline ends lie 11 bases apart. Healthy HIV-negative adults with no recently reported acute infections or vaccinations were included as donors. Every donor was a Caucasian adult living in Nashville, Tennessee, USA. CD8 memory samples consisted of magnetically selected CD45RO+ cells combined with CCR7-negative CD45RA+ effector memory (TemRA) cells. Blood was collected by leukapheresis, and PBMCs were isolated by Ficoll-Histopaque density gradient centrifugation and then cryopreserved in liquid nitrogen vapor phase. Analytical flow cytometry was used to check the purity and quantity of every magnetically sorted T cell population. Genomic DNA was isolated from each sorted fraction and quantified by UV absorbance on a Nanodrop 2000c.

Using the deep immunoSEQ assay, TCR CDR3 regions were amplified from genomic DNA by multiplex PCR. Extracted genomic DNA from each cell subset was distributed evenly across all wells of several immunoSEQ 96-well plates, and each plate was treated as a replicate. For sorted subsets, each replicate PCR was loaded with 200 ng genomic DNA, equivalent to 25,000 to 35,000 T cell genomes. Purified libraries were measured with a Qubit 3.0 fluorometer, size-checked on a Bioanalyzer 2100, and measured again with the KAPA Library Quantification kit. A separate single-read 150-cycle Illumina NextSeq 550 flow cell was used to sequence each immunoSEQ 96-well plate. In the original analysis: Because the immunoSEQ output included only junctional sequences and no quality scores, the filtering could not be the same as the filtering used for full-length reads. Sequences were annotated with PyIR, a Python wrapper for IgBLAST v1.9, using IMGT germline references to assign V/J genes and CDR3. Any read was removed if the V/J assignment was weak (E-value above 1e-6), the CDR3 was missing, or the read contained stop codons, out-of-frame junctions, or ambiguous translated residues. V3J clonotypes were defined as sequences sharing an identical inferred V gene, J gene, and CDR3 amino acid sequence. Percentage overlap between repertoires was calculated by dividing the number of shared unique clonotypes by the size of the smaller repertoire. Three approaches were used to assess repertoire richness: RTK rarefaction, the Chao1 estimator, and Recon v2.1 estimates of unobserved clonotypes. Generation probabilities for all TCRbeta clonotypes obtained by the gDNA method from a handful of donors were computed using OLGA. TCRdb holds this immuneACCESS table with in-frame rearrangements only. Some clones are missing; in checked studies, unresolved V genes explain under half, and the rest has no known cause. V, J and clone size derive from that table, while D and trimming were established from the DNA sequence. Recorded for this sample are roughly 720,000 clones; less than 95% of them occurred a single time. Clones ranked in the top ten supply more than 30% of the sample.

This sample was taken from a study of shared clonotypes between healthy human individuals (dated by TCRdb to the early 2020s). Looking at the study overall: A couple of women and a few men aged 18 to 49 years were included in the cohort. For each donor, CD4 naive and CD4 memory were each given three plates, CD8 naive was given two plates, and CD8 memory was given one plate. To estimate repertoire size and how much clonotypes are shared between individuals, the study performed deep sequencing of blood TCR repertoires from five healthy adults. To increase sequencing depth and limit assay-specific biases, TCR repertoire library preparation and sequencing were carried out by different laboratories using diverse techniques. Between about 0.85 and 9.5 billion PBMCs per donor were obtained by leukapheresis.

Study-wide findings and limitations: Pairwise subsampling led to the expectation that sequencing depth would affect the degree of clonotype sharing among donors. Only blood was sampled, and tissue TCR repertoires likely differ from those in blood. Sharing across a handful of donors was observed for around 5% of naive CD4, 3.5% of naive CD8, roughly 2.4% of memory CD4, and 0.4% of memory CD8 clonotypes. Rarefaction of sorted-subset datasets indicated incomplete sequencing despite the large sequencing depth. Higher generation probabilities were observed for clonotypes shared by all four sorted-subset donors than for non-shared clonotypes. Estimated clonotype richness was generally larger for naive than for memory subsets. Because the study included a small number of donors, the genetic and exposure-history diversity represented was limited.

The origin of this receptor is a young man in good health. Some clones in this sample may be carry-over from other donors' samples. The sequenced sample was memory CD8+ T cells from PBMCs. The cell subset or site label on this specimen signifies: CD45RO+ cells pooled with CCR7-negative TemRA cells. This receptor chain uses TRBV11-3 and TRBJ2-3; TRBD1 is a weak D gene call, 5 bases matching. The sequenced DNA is TGTGCCAGCACCGACAGAACAACAGATACGCAGTATTTT. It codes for CASTDRTTDTQYF. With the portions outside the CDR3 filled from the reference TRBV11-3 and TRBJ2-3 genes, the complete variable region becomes EAGVVQSPRYKIIEKKQPVAFWCNPISGHNTLYWYLQNLGQGPELLIRYENEEAVDDSQLPKDRFSAERLKGVDSTLKIQPAELGDSAVYLCASTDRTTDTQYFGPGTRLTVL.